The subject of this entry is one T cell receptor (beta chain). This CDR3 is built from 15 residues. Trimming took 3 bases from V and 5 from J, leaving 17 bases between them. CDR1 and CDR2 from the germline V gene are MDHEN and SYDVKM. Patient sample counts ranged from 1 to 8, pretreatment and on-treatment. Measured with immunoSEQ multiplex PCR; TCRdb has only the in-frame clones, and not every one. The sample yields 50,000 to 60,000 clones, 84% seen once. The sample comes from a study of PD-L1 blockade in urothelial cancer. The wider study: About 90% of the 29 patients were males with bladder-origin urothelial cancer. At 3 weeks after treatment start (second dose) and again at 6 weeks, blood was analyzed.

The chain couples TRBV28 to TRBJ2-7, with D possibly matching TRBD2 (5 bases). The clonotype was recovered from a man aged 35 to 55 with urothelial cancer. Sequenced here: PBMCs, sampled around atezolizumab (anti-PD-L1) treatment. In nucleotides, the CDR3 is TGTGCCAGCAGTTTGAGGGAGAGCGGCCTGAACGAGCAGTACTTC. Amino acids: CASSLRESGLNEQYF.